These 11 T cell receptor beta chains were all obtained from the same sample, sequenced in a study of cytomegalovirus exposure and HLA in healthy donors. The PCR made use of 60 Vbeta and 13 Jbeta primers. Profiling relied on immunoSEQ multiplex PCR, and the TCRdb table lists in-frame clones only, not all of them. The sample shows around 140,000 clones, around 77% of them seen only once. Sequencing input: PBMCs. The receptors shown here come from a woman aged 60 to 75 in good health and CMV-seronegative.

In this sample, this clone turned up a few times. The chain couples TRBV28 to TRBJ1-1; tentatively, D is TRBD1 (5 bases). Trimming pared 6 bases from V and 1 base from J, leaving 33 bases between. The CDR3 totals 21 residues. Germline assignment: CDR1 MDHEN and CDR2 SYDVKM. CDR3 amino acids: CASSLGLIIVVDRDSNTEAFF. The CDR3 DNA sequence: TGTGCCAGCAGCCTAGGCCTCATTATTGTTGTAGACAGAGATTCGAACACTGAAGCTTTCTTT.

V is TRBV18 and J is TRBJ2-5, with 9 bases identical to TRBD1. CDR3 size: 15 residues. V was clipped by 5 bases and J by 4 bases; unmatched bases: 8. Per the germline V gene, CDR1 is KGHSH and CDR2 is LQKENI. The CDR3 loop is CASSEVQGARETQYF. The CDR3 nucleotides read TGTGCCAGCTCAGAAGTACAGGGGGCGCGAGAGACCCAGTACTTC.

The chain carries TRBV5-1 and TRBJ2-1; the match to TRBD2 covers 8 bases. Trimming at V came to 6 bases and at J to 4 bases, leaving 6 bases not matched to a gene. CDR3 length equals 14 residues. Per germline, CDR1 SGHRS and CDR2 YFSETQ. CDR3 sequence: CASKTSAVYNEQFF. In DNA, the CDR3 is TGCGCCAGCAAGACTAGCGCCGTTTACAATGAGCAGTTCTTC.

The V gene is TRBV18, the J gene TRBJ2-5; possibly TRBD1 for D (6 bases). The J call may not be correct, given that the DNA end is closer to TRBJ2-7. From germline, CDR1 is KGHSH and CDR2 LQKENI. The CDR3 runs 14 residues. The CDR3 region is CASSPPYRGGEQYF. The CDR3 DNA follows: TGTGCCAGCTCACCACCGTACAGAGGGGGCGAGCAGTACTTC.

CDR3 in amino acids: CASSQPGQVVETQYF. The DNA of the CDR3 is TGCGCCAGCAGCCAACCAGGACAGGTCGTGGAGACCCAGTACTTC. V gene TRBV4-1 combines with J gene TRBJ2-5; 7 nucleotides agree with TRBD1. Trimming at V came to 2 bases and at J to 5 bases, leaving 8 bases not matched to a gene. The CDR3 has 15 amino acids. Germline CDR1 MGHRA, CDR2 YSYEKL.

This clone appeared once. The rearrangement links TRBV9 to TRBJ2-3; 7 bases are shared with TRBD2. The length of the CDR3 is 15 residues. Trimming took 4 bases from V and 0 from J; bases not matched to a gene: 5. In germline, CDR1 is SGDLS, CDR2 YYNGEE. The CDR3 DNA is TGTGCCAGCAGCCCATCCGGGAGGAGCACAGATACGCAGTATTTT. This codes for CASSPSGRSTDTQYF.

The chain joins TRBV7-9 to TRBJ2-5; D gene uncertain. The DNA end is more similar to TRBJ2-7, so the J call may be wrong. Germline V lookup: CDR1 SEHNR, CDR2 FQNEAQ (reference sequence). The CDR3 runs 13 residues. As DNA, the CDR3 is TGTGCCAGCAGCTTCGACATGGGCGACGAGCAGTACTTC. Encoded protein: CASSFDMGDEQYF.

The chain recombines TRBV11-2 with TRBJ2-7; a weak D match, TRBD1 (5 bases). This CDR3 contains 13 residues. From germline, CDR1 is SGHAT and CDR2 FQNNGV. Trimming took off 5 bases at V and 9 bases at J, with 17 bases between the two ends. CDR3 nucleotides: TGTGCCAGCAGCATAAAAGGGGCCTGGGGGCAGTACTTC. Amino acid sequence: CASSIKGAWGQYF.

CDR3 sequence: CASSQDRESEQYF. The CDR3 nucleotides are TGTGCCAGCAGCCAAGACAGGGAATCCGAGCAGTACTTC. The V call is TRBV4-2, the J call TRBJ2-7, with a weak D call TRBD1 (5 bases). The CDR3 consists of 13 residues. V lost 0 bases, J lost 6 bases, and 9 bases lay in between. CDR1 and CDR2 (germline): LGHNA, YNFKEQ.

J is TRBJ1-1 and V is TRBV5-1, with 9 bases that match TRBD1. Germline V CDR1 and CDR2: SGHRS, YFSETQ. The V gene end was trimmed by 4 bases and the J gene end by 6 bases; junction bases not matched to a gene: 13. CDR3 length: 16 residues. The CDR3 DNA reads as TGCGCCAGCAGCCTTAAACCCGGGACAGGGAATGCTGAAGCTTTCTTT. Protein: CASSLKPGTGNAEAFF.

The chain couples TRBV10-2 to TRBJ1-4; 10 nucleotides line up with TRBD1. The CDR3 is 16 residues long. Looked up from germline, CDR1 is WSHSY and CDR2 is SAAADI. The junction had 14 bases not matched to a gene; V was cut back by 6 bases and J by 10 bases. The CDR3 coding sequence is TGCGCCAGCAGCGCTGGGGAGACAGGGGGCGCGGGAAAACTGTTTTTT. It specifies CASSAGETGGAGKLFF.